The subject of this entry is one T cell receptor (beta chain). Its antigen is not yet known. There are no base qualities to consult, and no much larger clone falls within one base. TCR CDR3 regions were amplified from genomic DNA by multiplex PCR using the deep immunoSEQ assay. Extracted genomic DNA from each cell subset was spread evenly across all wells of several immunoSEQ 96-well plates, with each plate serving as a replicate. For sorted subsets, roughly 200 ng genomic DNA, equal to 30,000 to 35,000 T cell genomes, was loaded into each replicate PCR. Purified libraries were quantified with a Qubit 3.0 fluorometer, sized on a Bioanalyzer 2100, and re-quantified with the KAPA Library Quantification kit. Every immunoSEQ 96-well plate was sequenced on a separate single-read 150-cycle Illumina NextSeq 550 flow cell. In the original analysis: Because the immunoSEQ output included only junctional sequences and no quality scores, the filtering could not be the same as the filtering used for full-length reads. To assign V/J genes and CDR3, sequences were annotated using PyIR, a Python wrapper for IgBLAST v1.9, with IMGT germline references. Any read was removed if the V/J assignment was weak (E-value above 1e-6), the CDR3 was missing, or the read contained stop codons, out-of-frame junctions, or ambiguous translated residues. V3J clonotypes were defined by identical inferred V gene, J gene, and CDR3 amino acid sequence. The percentage overlap between two repertoires was calculated by dividing the number of shared unique clonotypes by the size of the smaller repertoire. Repertoire richness was assessed with RTK rarefaction, the Chao1 estimator, and Recon v2.1 estimates of unobserved clonotypes. Generation probabilities were computed with OLGA for all TCRbeta clonotypes obtained by the gDNA method from a handful of donors. The immuneACCESS repertoire file appears here via TCRdb, limited to in-frame rearrangements. These files lack a portion of the clones; in checked studies, under half of the deficit traces to unresolved V genes, and the cause of the others is not known. V, J and clone size derive from that table, while D and trimming were established from the DNA sequence. The sample table shows under 1,100,000 clones, and 75% to 80% are seen once. 0.5% to 0.65% of the sample comes from the top ten.

The data stem from a study of shared clonotypes between healthy human individuals (dated by TCRdb to 2018 to 2021). Turning to the overall study: A few men and a couple of women, aged 18 to 49 years, made up the cohort. Per donor, three plates each were used for CD4 naive and CD4 memory, two for CD8 naive, and one for CD8 memory. The study deeply sequenced blood TCR repertoires of about five healthy adults to estimate repertoire size and the extent of clonotype sharing between individuals. Different laboratories and diverse techniques were used to prepare libraries and sequence TCR repertoires, to increase sequencing depth and limit assay-specific biases. Leukapheresis yielded between about 0.9 and 8.9 billion PBMCs per donor.

Results and caveats for the whole study, not just this receptor: Only blood was sampled, and tissue TCR repertoires likely differ from those in blood. Incomplete sequencing was indicated by rarefaction of sorted-subset datasets, despite the large sequencing depth. Pairwise subsampling indicated that sequencing depth was expected to affect the degree of clonotype sharing among donors. Naive subsets generally had larger estimated clonotype richness than memory subsets. About 5% of naive CD4, 3.5% of naive CD8, 2% to 2.5% of memory CD4, and more than 0.35% of memory CD8 clonotypes were shared across a handful of donors. Because the study included only a small number of donors, the genetic and exposure-history diversity represented was limited. Compared with non-shared clonotypes, clonotypes shared by all four sorted-subset donors had higher generation probabilities.

Donors were healthy HIV-negative adults with no recently reported acute infections or vaccinations. Every donor was a Caucasian adult living in Nashville, Tennessee, USA. CD4+ T cells were enriched by magnetic negative selection, after which naive cells were positively selected on CD45RA and the negative fraction was taken as the memory subset. Blood was collected by leukapheresis, and PBMCs were isolated by Ficoll-Histopaque density gradient centrifugation and then cryopreserved in liquid nitrogen vapor phase. Analytical flow cytometry was used to check the purity and quantity of each magnetically sorted T cell population. From each sorted fraction, genomic DNA was isolated and quantified by UV absorbance on a Nanodrop 2000c. The sequence was collected from a man between 18 and 29 years old in good health. Some clones in this sample may be carry-over from other donors' samples. Sequencing input: memory CD4+ T cells from PBMCs. Taken with the paper, the label for cell subset or site translates to: CD45RA-negative fraction.

The encoded CDR3 is CASSRTSLYEQYF. The DNA sequence follows: TGTGCCAGCAGCCGAACAAGCCTCTACGAGCAGTACTTC. The sequence links TRBV28 to TRBJ2-7; no confident D gene assignment can be made. Its CDR3 holds 13 amino acids, cysteine through phenylalanine. The read is trimmed to its CDR3 DNA, 39 bases read in frame from base 1. V drops 6 bases and J drops 3 bases, leaving 12 bases in between. The germline V gene specifies MDHEN as CDR1 and SYDVKM as CDR2.